Given below is one T cell receptor beta chain in context. The data originate from a study of OX40 agonist ivuxolimab in advanced cancers. Study background: Patients received intravenous ivuxolimab every 2 weeks at 0.01 to 10 mg/kg. The group had a mean age of roughly 65 years, ranged from roughly 23 to 90, and was 82.7% male.

TCRdb's copy holds only in-frame clones and misses some; the assay was immunoSEQ multiplex PCR. The sample records roughly 56,000 clones, 70% to 90% being singletons. This CDR3 is 15 amino acids long. Trimming removed 6 bases at V and 4 bases at J, with 19 bases between. Per germline, CDR1 KGHSH and CDR2 LQKENI. This material consisted of CD4+ or CD8+ T cells sorted from blood, taken in a trial of the OX40 agonist ivuxolimab. The chain joins TRBV18 to TRBJ2-7; tentative D call: TRBD2 (6 bases). This sequence originates from an adult with an advanced solid tumor such as melanoma, head and neck, liver or kidney cancer. Written as DNA, the CDR3 is TGTGCCAGCTCTCTCCTAGCTAGCGCGAATTACGAGCAGTACTTC. Encoded protein: CASSLLASANYEQYF.